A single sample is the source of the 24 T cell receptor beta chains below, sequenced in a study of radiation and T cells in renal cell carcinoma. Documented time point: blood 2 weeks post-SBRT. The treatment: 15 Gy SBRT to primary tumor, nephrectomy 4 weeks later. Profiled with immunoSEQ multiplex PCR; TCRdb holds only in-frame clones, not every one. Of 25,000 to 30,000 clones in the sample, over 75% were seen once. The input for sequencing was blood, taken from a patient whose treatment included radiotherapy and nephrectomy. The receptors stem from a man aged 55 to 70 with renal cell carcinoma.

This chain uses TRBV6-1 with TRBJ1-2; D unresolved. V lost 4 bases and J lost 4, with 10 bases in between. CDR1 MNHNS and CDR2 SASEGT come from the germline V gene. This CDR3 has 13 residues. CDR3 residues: CASSGGPRYGYTF. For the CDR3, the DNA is TGTGCCAGCAGTGGAGGTCCCCGCTATGGCTACACCTTC.

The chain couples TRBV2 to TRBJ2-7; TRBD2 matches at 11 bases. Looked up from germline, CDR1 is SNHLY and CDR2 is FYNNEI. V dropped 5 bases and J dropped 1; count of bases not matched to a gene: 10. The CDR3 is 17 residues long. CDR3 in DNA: TGTGCCAGCAGTCCTAGGGGGGGACTAGCGGTTTCCTACGAGCAGTACTTC. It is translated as CASSPRGGLAVSYEQYF.

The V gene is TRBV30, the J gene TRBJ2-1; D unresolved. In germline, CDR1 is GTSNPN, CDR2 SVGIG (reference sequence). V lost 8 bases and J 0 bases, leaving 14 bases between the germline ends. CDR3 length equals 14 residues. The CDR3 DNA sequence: TGTGCCCGAAAGAGTCGTCTCTCCTACAATGAGCAGTTCTTC. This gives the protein CARKSRLSYNEQFF. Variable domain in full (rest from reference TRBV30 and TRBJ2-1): SQTIHQWPATLVQPVGSPLSLECTVEGTSNPNLYWYRQAAGRGLQLLFYSVGIGQISSEVPQNLSASRPQDRQFILSSKKLLLSDSGFYLCARKSRLSYNEQFFGPGTRLTVL.

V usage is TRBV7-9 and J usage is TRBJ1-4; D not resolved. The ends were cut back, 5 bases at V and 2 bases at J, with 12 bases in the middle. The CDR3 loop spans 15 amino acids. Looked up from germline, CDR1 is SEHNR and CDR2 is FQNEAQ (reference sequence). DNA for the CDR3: TGTGCCAGCAGCCCACAGTACTCCACTAATGAAAAACTGTTTTTT. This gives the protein CASSPQYSTNEKLFF.

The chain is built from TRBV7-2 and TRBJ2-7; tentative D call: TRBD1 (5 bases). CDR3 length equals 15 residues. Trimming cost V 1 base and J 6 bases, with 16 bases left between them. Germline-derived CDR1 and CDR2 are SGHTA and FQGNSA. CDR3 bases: TGTGCCAGCAGCTTAGGACTTGTCAGGGTGGGCGAGCAGTACTTC. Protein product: CASSLGLVRVGEQYF.

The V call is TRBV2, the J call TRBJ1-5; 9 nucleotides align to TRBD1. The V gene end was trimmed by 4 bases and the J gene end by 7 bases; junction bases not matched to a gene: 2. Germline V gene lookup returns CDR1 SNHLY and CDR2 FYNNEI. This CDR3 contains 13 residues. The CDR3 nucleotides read TGTGCCAGCAGTGGACAGGGGGAGCAGCCCCAGCATTTT. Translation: CASSGQGEQPQHF.

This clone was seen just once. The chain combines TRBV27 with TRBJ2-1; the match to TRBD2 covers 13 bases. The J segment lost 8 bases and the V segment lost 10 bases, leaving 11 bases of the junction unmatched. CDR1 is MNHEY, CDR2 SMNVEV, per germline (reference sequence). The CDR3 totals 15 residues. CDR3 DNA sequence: TGTGCCACTCTCACCGGGACTAGCGGGATCTATGAGCAGTTCTTC. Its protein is CATLTGTSGIYEQFF.

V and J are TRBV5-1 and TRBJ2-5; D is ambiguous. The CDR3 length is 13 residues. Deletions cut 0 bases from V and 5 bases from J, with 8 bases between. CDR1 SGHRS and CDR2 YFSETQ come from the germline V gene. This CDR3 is CASSLGVVETQYF. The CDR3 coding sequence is TGCGCCAGCAGCTTGGGGGTAGTGGAGACCCAGTACTTC.

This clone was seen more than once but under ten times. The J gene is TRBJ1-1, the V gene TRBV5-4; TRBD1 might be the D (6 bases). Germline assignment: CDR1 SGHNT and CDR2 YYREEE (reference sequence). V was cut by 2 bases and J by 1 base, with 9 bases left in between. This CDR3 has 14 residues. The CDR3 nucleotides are TGTGCCAGCAGCTTCCAGACAGGGAACACTGAAGCTTTCTTT. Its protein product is CASSFQTGNTEAFF.

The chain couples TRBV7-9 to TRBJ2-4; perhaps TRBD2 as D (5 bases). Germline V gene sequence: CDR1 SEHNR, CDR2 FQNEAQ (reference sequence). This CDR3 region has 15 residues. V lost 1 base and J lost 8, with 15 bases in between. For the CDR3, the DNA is TGTGCCAGCAGCTTAGGGCAACTAGTTGTGGACATTCAGTACTTC. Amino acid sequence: CASSLGQLVVDIQYF.

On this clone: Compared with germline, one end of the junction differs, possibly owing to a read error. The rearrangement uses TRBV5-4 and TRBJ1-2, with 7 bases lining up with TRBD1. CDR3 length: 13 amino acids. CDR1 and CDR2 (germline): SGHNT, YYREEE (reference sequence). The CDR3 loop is CASRLEGAGGYTF. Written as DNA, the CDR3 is TGTGCCAGCAGATTGGAGGGGGCTGGTGGCTACACCTTC. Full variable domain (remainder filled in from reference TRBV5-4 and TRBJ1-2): ETGVTQSPTHLIKTRGQQVTLRCSSQSGHNTVSWYQQALGQGPQFIFQYYREEENGRGNFPPRFSGLQFPNYSSELNVNALELDDSALYLCASRLEGAGGYTFGSGTRLTVV.

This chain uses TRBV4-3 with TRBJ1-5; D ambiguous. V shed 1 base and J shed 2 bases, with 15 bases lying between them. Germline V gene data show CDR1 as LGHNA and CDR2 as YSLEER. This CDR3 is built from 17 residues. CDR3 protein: CASSQGPGFGGNQPQHF. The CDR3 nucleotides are TGCGCCAGCAGCCAAGGTCCCGGTTTCGGGGGCAATCAGCCCCAGCATTTT.

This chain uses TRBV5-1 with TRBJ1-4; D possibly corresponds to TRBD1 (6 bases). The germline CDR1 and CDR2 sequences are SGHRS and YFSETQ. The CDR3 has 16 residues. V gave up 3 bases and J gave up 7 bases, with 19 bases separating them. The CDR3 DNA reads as TGCGCCAGCAGCTCCTTGTTTCTGACAGGAACTGAAAAACTGTTTTTT. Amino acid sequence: CASSSLFLTGTEKLFF.

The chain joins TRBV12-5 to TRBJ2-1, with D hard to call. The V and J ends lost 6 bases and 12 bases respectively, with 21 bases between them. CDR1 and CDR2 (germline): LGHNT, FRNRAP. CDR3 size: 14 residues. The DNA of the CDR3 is TGTGCTAGTGGCCCTCCCGACCGACGGAAAGGGCAGTTCTTC. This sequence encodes CASGPPDRRKGQFF.

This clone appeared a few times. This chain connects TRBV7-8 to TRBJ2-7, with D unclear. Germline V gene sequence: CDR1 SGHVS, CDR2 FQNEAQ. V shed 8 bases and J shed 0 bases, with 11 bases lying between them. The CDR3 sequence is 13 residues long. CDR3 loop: CASGSIHSYEQYF. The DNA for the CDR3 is TGTGCCAGCGGCAGTATACACTCCTACGAGCAGTACTTC.

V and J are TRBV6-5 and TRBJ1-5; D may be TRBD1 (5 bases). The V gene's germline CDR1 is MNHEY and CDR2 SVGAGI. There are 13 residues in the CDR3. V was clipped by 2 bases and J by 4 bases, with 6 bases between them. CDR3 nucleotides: TGTGCCAGCAGTTACAGGGGAAATCAGCCCCAGCATTTT. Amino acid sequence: CASSYRGNQPQHF.

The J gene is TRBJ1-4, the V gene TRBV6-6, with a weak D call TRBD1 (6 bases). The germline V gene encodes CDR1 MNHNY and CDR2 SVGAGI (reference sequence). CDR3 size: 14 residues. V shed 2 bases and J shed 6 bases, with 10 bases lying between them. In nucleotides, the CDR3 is TGTGCCAGCAGTTACGTGGGGGCGGATGAAAAACTGTTTTTT. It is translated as CASSYVGADEKLFF.

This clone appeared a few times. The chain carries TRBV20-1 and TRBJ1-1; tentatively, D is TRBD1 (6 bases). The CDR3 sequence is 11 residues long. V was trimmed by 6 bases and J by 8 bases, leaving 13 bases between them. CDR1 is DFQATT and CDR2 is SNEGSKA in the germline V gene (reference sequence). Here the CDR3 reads CSAPDRSEAFF. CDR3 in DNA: TGCAGTGCGCCGGACAGATCCGAAGCTTTCTTT.

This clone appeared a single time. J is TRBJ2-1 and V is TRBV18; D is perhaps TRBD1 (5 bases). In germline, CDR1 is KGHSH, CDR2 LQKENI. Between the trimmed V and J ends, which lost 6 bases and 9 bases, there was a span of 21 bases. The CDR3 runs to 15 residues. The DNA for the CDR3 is TGTGCCAGCTCCCGTGCCCCTCAGGGAACGGGTGAGCAGTTCTTC. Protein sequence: CASSRAPQGTGEQFF.

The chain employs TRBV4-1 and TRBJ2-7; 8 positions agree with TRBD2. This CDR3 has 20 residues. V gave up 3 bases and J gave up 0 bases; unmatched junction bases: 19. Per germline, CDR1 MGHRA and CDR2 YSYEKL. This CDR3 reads CASSQGPGTRTITNSYEQYF. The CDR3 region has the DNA TGCGCCAGCAGCCAGGGTCCCGGGACTAGAACCATTACTAACTCCTACGAGCAGTACTTC.

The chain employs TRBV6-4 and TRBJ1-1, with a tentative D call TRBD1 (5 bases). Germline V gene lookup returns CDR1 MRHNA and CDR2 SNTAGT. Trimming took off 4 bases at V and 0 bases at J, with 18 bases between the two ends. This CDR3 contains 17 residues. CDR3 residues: CASSVVREPRMNTEAFF. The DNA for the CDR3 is TGTGCCAGCAGTGTCGTCAGGGAGCCCCGAATGAACACTGAAGCTTTCTTT.

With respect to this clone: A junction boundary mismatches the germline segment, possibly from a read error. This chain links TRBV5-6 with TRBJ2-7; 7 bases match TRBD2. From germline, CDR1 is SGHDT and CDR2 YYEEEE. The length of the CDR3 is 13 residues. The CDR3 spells CASTRGVSYGQYF. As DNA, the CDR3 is TGTGCCAGCACCCGGGGGGTCTCCTACGGGCAGTACTTC.

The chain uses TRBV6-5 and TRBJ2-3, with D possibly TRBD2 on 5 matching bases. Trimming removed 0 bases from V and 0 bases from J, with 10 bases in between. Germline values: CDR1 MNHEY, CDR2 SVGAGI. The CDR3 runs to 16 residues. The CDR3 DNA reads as TGTGCCAGCAGTTACTCGAGGGCCGATAGCACAGATACGCAGTATTTT. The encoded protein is CASSYSRADSTDTQYF.

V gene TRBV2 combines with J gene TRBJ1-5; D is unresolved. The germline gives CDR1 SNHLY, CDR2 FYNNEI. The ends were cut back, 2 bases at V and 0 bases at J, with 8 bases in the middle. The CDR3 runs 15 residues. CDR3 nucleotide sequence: TGTGCCAGCAGTGAACAGAGTTATAGCAATCAGCCCCAGCATTTT. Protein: CASSEQSYSNQPQHF.